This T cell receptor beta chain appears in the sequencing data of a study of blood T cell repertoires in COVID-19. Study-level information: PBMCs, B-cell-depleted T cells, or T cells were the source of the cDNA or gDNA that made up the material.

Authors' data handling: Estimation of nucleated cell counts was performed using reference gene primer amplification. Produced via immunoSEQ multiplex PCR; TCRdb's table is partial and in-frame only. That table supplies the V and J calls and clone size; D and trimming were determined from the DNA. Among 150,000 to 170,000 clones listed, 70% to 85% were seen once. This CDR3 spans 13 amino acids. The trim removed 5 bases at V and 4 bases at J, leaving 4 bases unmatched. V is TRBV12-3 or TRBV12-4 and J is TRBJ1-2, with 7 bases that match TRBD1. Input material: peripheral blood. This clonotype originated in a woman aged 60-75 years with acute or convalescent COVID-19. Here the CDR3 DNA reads TGTGCCAGCAGTGAAGACAGGGTCTATGGCTACACCTTC. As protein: CASSEDRVYGYTF.